This passage covers 9 T cell receptor beta chains from one sample sequenced in a study of blood T cell repertoires in COVID-19. Produced via immunoSEQ multiplex PCR; TCRdb's table is partial and in-frame only. The top ten clones hold under 0.9% of a sample with hundreds of thousands of clones, about 85% of them seen once. The sequenced sample was peripheral blood. The origin of the receptors is a man in his forties or fifties with acute or convalescent COVID-19.

This chain connects TRBV7-9 to TRBJ1-5, with TRBD1 as a possible D gene (6 bases). V dropped 5 bases and J dropped 7 bases, with 15 bases sitting between them. CDR1 and CDR2 from the germline V gene are SEHNR and FQNEAQ (reference sequence). CDR3 length equals 14 residues. The CDR3 DNA follows: TGTGCCAGCAGCCCGGCAGGGGCGCACCAGCCCCAGCATTTT. Amino acid sequence: CASSPAGAHQPQHF.

V and J are TRBV7-2 and TRBJ1-1; possibly TRBD1 for D (5 bases). This CDR3 comprises 13 residues. The V end lost 3 bases, the J end lost 11 bases, and 16 bases lay between the germline ends. Germline loops: CDR1 SGHTA, CDR2 FQGNSA. The CDR3 bases are TGTGCCAGCAGCTTTTGGACCAGGGAGGGGGCTTTCTTT. This encodes CASSFWTREGAFF.

This sequence joins TRBV7-8 and TRBJ1-5; D remains unclear. The CDR3 extends over 13 amino acids. Germline V CDR1 and CDR2: SGHVS, FQNEAQ. With 1 base removed from V and 3 bases from J, the gap between germline ends came to 4 bases. CDR3 sequence reads: CASSLGHNQPQHF. The CDR3 DNA reads as TGTGCCAGCAGCTTAGGGCACAATCAGCCCCAGCATTTT.

This chain uses TRBV11-2 with TRBJ2-2; TRBD1 is a possible D gene (7 bases). CDR3 length: 15 residues. The germline V gene encodes CDR1 SGHAT and CDR2 FQNNGV. Between the trimmed V and J ends, which lost 4 bases and 4 bases, there was a span of 13 bases. The CDR3 is CASSSAGGSTGELFF. As DNA, the CDR3 is TGTGCCAGCAGCTCCGCAGGGGGGAGCACCGGGGAGCTGTTTTTT.

The rearrangement uses TRBV13 and TRBJ2-3; D perhaps matches TRBD1 (6 bases). Germline V gene sequence: CDR1 PRHDT, CDR2 FYEKMQ (reference sequence). CDR3 size: 14 residues. V lost 5 bases, J lost 4 bases, and 13 bases lay in between. The CDR3 is CASSTTGFADTQYF. In DNA form, the CDR3 reads TGTGCCAGCAGCACCACAGGGTTCGCAGATACGCAGTATTTT.

The rearrangement uses TRBV18 and TRBJ2-1; 7 bases are a match to TRBD1. The CDR3 sequence is 14 residues long. From germline, CDR1 is KGHSH and CDR2 LQKENI. J was trimmed by 7 bases and V by 3 bases; bases with no gene match: 6. The CDR3 protein is CASSPETGNNEQFF. The DNA for the CDR3 is TGTGCCAGCTCACCCGAGACAGGGAATAATGAGCAGTTCTTC.

This clone has just one count. This sequence joins TRBV11-1 and TRBJ2-3; 7 positions agree with TRBD2. Germline lookup yields CDR1 SGHAT and CDR2 FQDESV (reference sequence). CDR3 length: 16 residues. V lost 5 bases to trimming and J lost 1 base; unmatched junction nucleotides: 9. The CDR3 loop reads CASSRYSSGRTDTQYF. The CDR3 nucleotides read TGTGCCAGCAGCCGTTACTCTAGCGGCCGCACAGATACGCAGTATTTT.

The chain joins TRBV6-4 to TRBJ2-1; TRBD2 aligns across 7 bases. This CDR3 has 17 residues. With V trimmed by 2 bases and J by 0 bases, 7 bases remained unmatched. Germline CDR1 and CDR2: MRHNA and SNTAGT. CDR3 in amino acids: CASSDRTRSGSYNEQFF. The CDR3 DNA is TGTGCCAGCAGTGACAGGACTAGATCGGGCTCCTACAATGAGCAGTTCTTC.

The chain carries TRBV2 and TRBJ2-5, with 7 bases identical to TRBD2. The CDR3 consists of 14 residues. Germline assignment: CDR1 SNHLY and CDR2 FYNNEI. V trimming: 7 bases; J trimming: 5 bases; junction bases outside the gene matches: 10. The CDR3 DNA reads as TGTGCCAGCAATCGGGAGGCCCCTGGGGAGACCCAGTACTTC. Its translation is CASNREAPGETQYF.